The clone carrying this T cell receptor beta chain is termed medium-sized. What it binds is not known. TCRdb passed the 5' RACE reads through MiXCR, listing each CDR3 protein once. Of 8,000 to 9,500 distinct CDR3 sequences detected, around 16% appear once; the ten largest clones hold 3.5%. Memory CD4+ T cells were sorted as CD4+CD45RO+CD25- cells. General observations from the study: In terms of TCR gene usage, tumor memory CD4+ T cells clustered together with blood and lymph node memory CD4+ cells, as well as with lymph node naive CD4+ cells.

The CDR3 is 13 residues long. Germline V CDR1 and CDR2: DFQATT, SNEGSKA (reference sequence). Trimming removed 5 bases from V and 6 bases from J, with 17 bases in between. The sample consisted of memory CD4+ T cells sorted from blood. Subset noted: memory CD4+ T cells, CD4+CD45RO+CD25-. The chain links TRBV20-1 to TRBJ2-7; D not resolved. The receptor's source is a female donor with breast cancer. CDR3 DNA sequence: TGCAGTGCTCCCGGACCGCGGCTAGGCGAGCAGTACTTC. Amino acid sequence: CSAPGPRLGEQYF.